This is a list of T cell receptor beta chains from one sample in a study of cytomegalovirus exposure and HLA in healthy donors. This table comes from immunoSEQ multiplex PCR, and its TCRdb copy is limited to in-frame clones, with some not included. Here the sample spans nearly 200,000 clones, around 86% being singletons. Sequencing was done on a sample of PBMCs. The source of these receptors is a woman between 50 and 59 years old in good health and CMV-seropositive. Both conserved end residues are part of each CDR3. A D gene is named only where the DNA matches it firmly. Part of the rows lack a size; the others show once, few, many or a class for expanded clones.

j_call v_call clone_size d_call cdr3_aa cdr3_nt
TRBJ2-3 TRBV30 . . CAWTVRGMAPRGTQYF TGTGCCTGGACCGTAAGGGGGATGGCCCCTAGGGGTACGCAGTATTTT
TRBJ2-5 TRBV7-2 . . CASSLTVRETQYF TGTGCCAGCAGCTTAACGGTTCGTGAGACCCAGTACTTC
TRBJ2-7 TRBV6-1 . . CASTRVGGYEQYF TGTGCCAGCACCCGCGTGGGGGGTTACGAGCAGTACTTC
TRBJ1-1 TRBV19 . . CASSGVSQGMDTEAFF TGTGCCAGTAGTGGGGTGTCGCAGGGGATGGACACTGAAGCTTTCTTT
TRBJ1-4 TRBV15 . TRBD1 CATSRLGTGGGILFF TGTGCCACCAGCAGACTTGGGACAGGGGGCGGGATACTGTTTTTT
TRBJ1-2 TRBV5-4 . TRBD1 CANSSGQGDYGYTF TGTGCCAACAGTTCGGGACAGGGGGATTATGGCTACACCTTC
TRBJ2-3 TRBV7-6 . . CASSLRTGMREDTQYF TGTGCCAGCAGCTTGCGGACCGGGATGCGGGAAGATACGCAGTATTTT
TRBJ2-4 TRBV4-1 . TRBD1 CASSQGKAGGSKNIQYF TGCGCCAGCAGCCAAGGAAAGGCAGGGGGATCCAAAAACATTCAGTACTTC
TRBJ2-1 TRBV11-2 . . CASSFSLTYNEQFF TGTGCCAGCAGCTTTAGCCTTACCTACAATGAGCAGTTCTTC
TRBJ2-2 TRBV5-1 . TRBD2 CASSLQGGTGELFF TGCGCCAGCAGCCTTCAGGGAGGGACCGGGGAGCTGTTTTTT
TRBJ2-3 TRBV6-6 few . CASRGGTSTDTQYF TGTGCCAGCAGGGGGGGAACTAGCACAGATACGCAGTATTTT
TRBJ2-5 TRBV10-3 . . CAISAVRDNQYF TGTGCCATCAGCGCCGTCCGGGACAACCAGTACTTC
TRBJ1-5 TRBV28 . TRBD1 CASSFGQALNQPQHF TGTGCCAGCAGTTTTGGACAGGCTCTCAATCAGCCCCAGCATTTT
TRBJ1-5 TRBV2 . . CASMGENQPQHF TGTGCCAGCATGGGAGAGAATCAGCCCCAGCATTTT
TRBJ2-7 TRBV7-2 once . CASSPQTGSYEQYF TGTGCCAGCAGCCCCCAGACAGGTTCCTACGAGCAGTACTTC
TRBJ1-1 TRBV19 . . CASSIDRERRAFF TGTGCCAGTAGTATAGACCGGGAGCGTCGGGCTTTCTTT
TRBJ1-1 TRBV30 . . CAWSVRGGSTEAFF TGTGCCTGGAGTGTACGGGGGGGGAGCACTGAAGCTTTCTTT
TRBJ2-7 TRBV2 . . CASSGDLLGEQYF TGTGCCAGCAGCGGGGACTTACTGGGAGAGCAGTACTTC
TRBJ1-2 TRBV28 . . CASSRRSVRGSGYTF TGTGCCAGCAGTCGAAGGAGCGTCAGGGGAAGTGGCTACACCTTC
TRBJ2-2 TRBV30 . TRBD2 CAWSRRLAGTGELFF TGTGCCTGGAGTCGTCGGTTAGCGGGGACCGGGGAGCTGTTTTTT
TRBJ1-5 TRBV2 . . CASSGGGNQPQHF TGTGCCAGCAGTGGGGGCGGCAATCAGCCCCAGCATTTT
TRBJ2-7 TRBV7-9 . . CASSLTTDGNEQYF TGTGCCAGCAGCTTGACTACGGACGGAAACGAGCAGTACTTC
TRBJ2-2 TRBV14 . . CASSQDLDRITGELFF TGTGCCAGCAGCCAAGACCTTGACAGAATCACCGGGGAGCTGTTTTTT
TRBJ2-3 TRBV2 . TRBD2 CASSESGRIGDTQYF TGTGCCAGCAGTGAAAGCGGGAGAATAGGAGATACGCAGTATTTT
TRBJ1-1 TRBV6-6 . TRBD1 CASSSQTGKGNTEAFF TGTGCCAGCAGTTCCCAGACAGGGAAGGGGAACACTGAAGCTTTCTTT
TRBJ2-7 TRBV28 . . CASSLGDSSYEQYF TGTGCCAGCAGTTTAGGAGACAGCTCCTACGAGCAGTACTTC
TRBJ1-5 TRBV2 . . CASRSTDLSNQPQHF TGTGCCAGCAGATCGACAGACTTAAGCAATCAGCCCCAGCATTTT
TRBJ1-6 TRBV5-1 . . CASSLTGWDSPLHF TGCGCCAGCAGCTTGACAGGGTGGGACTCACCCCTCCACTTT
TRBJ2-7 TRBV2 . . CASSSEQGTSYEQYF TGTGCCAGCAGCTCAGAACAGGGCACCTCCTACGAGCAGTACTTC
TRBJ2-3 TRBV7-2 . TRBD1 CASIIRRTGDNTQYF TGTGCCAGCATCATAAGACGGACAGGGGATAATACGCAGTATTTT
TRBJ2-7 TRBV29-1 . TRBD1 CSVEDPGTEPPYEQYF TGCAGCGTTGAAGATCCTGGGACAGAACCCCCCTACGAGCAGTACTTC
TRBJ1-1 TRBV11-2 . TRBD1 CASSLTGGKSMNTEAFF TGTGCCAGCAGCTTGACAGGGGGTAAATCCATGAACACTGAAGCTTTCTTT
TRBJ1-6 TRBV25-1 . . CANTTVYNSPLHF TGTGCCAATACGACAGTCTATAATTCACCCCTCCACTTT
TRBJ2-7 TRBV5-5 once . CASTNTDRNEQYF TGTGCCAGCACCAACACAGATCGTAACGAGCAGTACTTC
TRBJ1-6 TRBV4-1 . TRBD1 CASSQDSSGDRGYNSPLHF TGCGCCAGCAGCCAAGATTCAAGCGGGGACAGGGGATATAATTCACCCCTCCACTTT
TRBJ2-5 TRBV5-4 . . CASSPPSAVQETQYF TGTGCCAGCAGCCCCCCGTCGGCGGTCCAAGAGACCCAGTACTTC
TRBJ2-7 TRBV27 . TRBD1 CASSYSGQGYSYEQYF TGTGCCAGCAGTTATTCGGGACAGGGGTACTCCTACGAGCAGTACTTC
TRBJ1-1 TRBV4-3 . . CASSQESGGKAFF TGCGCCAGCAGCCAAGAGAGTGGTGGTAAAGCTTTCTTT
TRBJ2-7 TRBV5-8 few . CASSLNPRGEQYF TGTGCCAGCAGCCTTAATCCAAGGGGCGAGCAGTACTTC
TRBJ2-1 TRBV18 . TRBD1 CASSRSSWTGSYNEQFF TGTGCCAGCTCACGCTCTTCTTGGACAGGTTCGTACAATGAGCAGTTCTTC
TRBJ1-4 TRBV7-9 . TRBD1 CASSALTGGVEKLFF TGTGCCAGCAGCGCCTTGACAGGGGGCGTTGAAAAACTGTTTTTT
TRBJ2-5 TRBV5-4 . . CASSFDRAETQYF TGTGCCAGCAGCTTTGACCGAGCGGAGACCCAGTACTTC
TRBJ1-4 TRBV7-9 . . CSSYRNEKLFF TGTTCCAGCTACCGGAATGAAAAACTGTTTTTT